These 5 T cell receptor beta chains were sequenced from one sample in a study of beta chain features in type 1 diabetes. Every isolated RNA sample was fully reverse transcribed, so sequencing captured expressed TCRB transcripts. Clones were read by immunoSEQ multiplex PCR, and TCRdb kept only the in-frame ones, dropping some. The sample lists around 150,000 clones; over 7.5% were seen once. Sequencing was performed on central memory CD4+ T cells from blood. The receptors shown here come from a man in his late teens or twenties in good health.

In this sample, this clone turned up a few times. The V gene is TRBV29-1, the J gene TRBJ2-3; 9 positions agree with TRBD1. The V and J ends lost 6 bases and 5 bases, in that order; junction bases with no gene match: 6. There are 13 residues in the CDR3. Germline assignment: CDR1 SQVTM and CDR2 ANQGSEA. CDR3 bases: TGCAGCGTCAACAGGGGGCAGGGAGATACGCAGTATTTT. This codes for CSVNRGQGDTQYF.

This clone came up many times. This CDR3 is CASSEAFGIWGGNTGELFF. The CDR3 DNA is TGTGCCAGCAGCGAAGCGTTCGGCATATGGGGGGGTAACACCGGGGAGCTGTTTTTT. This chain connects TRBV11-1 to TRBJ2-2; TRBD2 matches at 7 bases. V lost 5 bases to trimming and J lost 2 bases; unmatched junction nucleotides: 17. The CDR3 consists of 19 residues. CDR1 and CDR2 from the germline V gene are SGHAT and FQDESV (reference sequence).

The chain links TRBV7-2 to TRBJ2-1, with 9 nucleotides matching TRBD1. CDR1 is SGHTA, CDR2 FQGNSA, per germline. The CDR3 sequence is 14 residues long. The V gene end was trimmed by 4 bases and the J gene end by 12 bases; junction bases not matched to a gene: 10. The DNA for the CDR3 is TGTGCCAGCAGCTCGGGACAGGGAATCCAATCGCAGTTCTTC. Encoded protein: CASSSGQGIQSQFF.

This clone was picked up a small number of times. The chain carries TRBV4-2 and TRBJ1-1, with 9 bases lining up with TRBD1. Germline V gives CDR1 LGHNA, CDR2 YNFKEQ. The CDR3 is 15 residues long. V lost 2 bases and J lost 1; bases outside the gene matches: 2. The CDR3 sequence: CASSQMGQGNTEAFF. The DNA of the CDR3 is TGTGCCAGCAGCCAAATGGGACAGGGGAACACTGAAGCTTTCTTT.

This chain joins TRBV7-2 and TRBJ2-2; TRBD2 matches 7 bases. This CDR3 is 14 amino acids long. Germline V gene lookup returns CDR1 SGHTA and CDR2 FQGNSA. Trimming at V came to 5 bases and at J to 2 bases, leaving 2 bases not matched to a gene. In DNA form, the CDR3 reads TGTGCCAGCAGCCGGGACTACAACACCGGGGAGCTGTTTTTT. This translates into CASSRDYNTGELFF.